The 30 T cell receptor beta chains below come from one sample, sequenced in a study of CD8 T cells in ankylosing spondylitis. A single record per CDR3 protein comes from TCRdb applying MiXCR to the 5' RACE reads. The sample shows approximately 250,000 distinct CDR3 sequences, over 9.5% of them seen only once. The sequenced sample was blood, either unsorted or a sorted T cell fraction (not recorded which). Receptors originate from a male donor with ankylosing spondylitis or in good health (not recorded which).

This clonotype appeared many times. The chain employs TRBV7-2 and TRBJ2-2, with D hard to call. Trimming took 2 bases from V and 6 from J, leaving 4 bases between them. The CDR3 is 12 residues long. CDR1 is SGHTA, CDR2 FQGNSA, per germline. The CDR3: CASSLIPGELFF. The CDR3 DNA sequence: TGTGCCAGCAGCTTAATTCCCGGGGAGCTGTTTTTT. Complete variable domain (other parts from reference TRBV7-2 and TRBJ2-2): GAGVSQSPSNKVTEKGKDVELRCDPISGHTALYWYRQSLGQGLEFLIYFQGNSAPDKSGLPSDRFSAERTGGSVSTLTIQRTQQEDSAVYLCASSLIPGELFFGEGSRLTVL.

Many counts were recorded for this clonotype. J is TRBJ2-3 and V is TRBV20-1, with 9 nucleotides matching TRBD2. J lost 5 bases, V lost 4 bases, and 4 bases had no gene match. From germline, CDR1 is DFQATT and CDR2 SNEGSKA (reference sequence). The CDR3 has 13 residues. CDR3 region: CSATSGMIDTQYF. CDR3 bases: TGCAGTGCTACTAGCGGGATGATAGATACGCAGTATTTT.

There are many counts of this clonotype. The chain carries TRBV29-1 and TRBJ2-5; 7 positions agree with TRBD1. The CDR3 is 12 residues long. Trimming removed 6 bases from V and 2 bases from J; junction bases left unmatched: 3. The germline V gene encodes CDR1 SQVTM and CDR2 ANQGSEA. The CDR3 spells CSVMGQQETQYF. The CDR3 coding sequence is TGCAGCGTGATGGGACAGCAAGAGACCCAGTACTTC.

This clonotype has a count of ten or more. The rearrangement joins TRBV3-1 to TRBJ1-1; 7 bases are a match to TRBD1. V shed 3 bases, J shed 6 bases, and the junction held 10 bases outside the gene matches. Germline V lookup: CDR1 LGHDT, CDR2 YNNKEL (reference sequence). This CDR3 comprises 15 residues. The CDR3 DNA follows: TGTGCCAGCAGCCACAAACAGGGGAGGTCTTCTGAAGCTTTCTTT. It is translated as CASSHKQGRSSEAFF. Filled out from reference TRBV3-1 and TRBJ1-1, the complete variable domain reads DTAVSQTPKYLVTQMGNDKSIKCEQNLGHDTMYWYKQDSKKFLKIMFSYNNKELIINETVPNRFSPKSPDKAHLNLHINSLELGDSAVYFCASSHKQGRSSEAFFGQGTRLTVV.

This clonotype has a count of ten or more. The gene calls are TRBV5-1 and TRBJ2-7, with a weak D call TRBD2 (7 bases). V was cut by 0 bases and J by 3 bases, with 13 bases left in between. This CDR3 contains 15 residues. Germline values: CDR1 SGHRS, CDR2 YFSETQ. The CDR3 DNA is TGCGCCAGCAGCTTGGTGGCGGGGGCTAACTACGAGCAGTACTTC. Translated, it gives CASSLVAGANYEQYF.

This clonotype was detected ten times or more. CDR3 nucleotide sequence: TGTGCCAGCAGTTACGGAGGACAGGGTAACAATGAGCAGTTCTTC. This sequence encodes CASSYGGQGNNEQFF. The chain employs TRBV6-5 and TRBJ2-1; 8 bases are a match to TRBD1. CDR1 MNHEY and CDR2 SVGAGI come from the germline V gene. V dropped 2 bases and J dropped 5; count of bases not matched to a gene: 5. This CDR3 comprises 15 residues.

The chain combines TRBV18 with TRBJ2-5; 7 bases match TRBD1. J gave up 4 bases and V 1 base, and 3 bases lay outside the gene matches. The CDR3 sequence is 14 residues long. Germline assignment: CDR1 KGHSH and CDR2 LQKENI. CDR3 amino acids: CASSPRQGAETQYF. CDR3 sequence (DNA): TGTGCCAGCTCACCACGACAGGGCGCAGAGACCCAGTACTTC.

This clonotype came up a few times. The V gene is TRBV27, the J gene TRBJ2-7; no definite D call. The CDR3 extends over 13 amino acids. Germline CDR1 and CDR2: MNHEY and SMNVEV (reference sequence). V was clipped by 6 bases and J by 3 bases, with 12 bases between them. The CDR3 spells CASSLKRNYEQYF. For the CDR3, the DNA is TGTGCCAGCAGCCTCAAGAGAAACTACGAGCAGTACTTC.

This clonotype was seen ten or more times. The V and J genes are TRBV5-1 and TRBJ1-5, with D maybe TRBD1 (5 bases). This CDR3 region has 17 residues. The germline gives CDR1 SGHRS, CDR2 YFSETQ. The V end was cut by 2 bases, the J end by 3 bases, with 18 bases between. The CDR3 coding sequence is TGCGCCAGCAGCTTAGTCAGGGCCCGGCAGAACAATCAGCCCCAGCATTTT. It specifies CASSLVRARQNNQPQHF.

This clonotype was detected a few times. CDR3 sequence (DNA): TGTGCCAGCAGCTTACCAGGGGGTTATAGCAATCAGCCCCAGCATTTT. Protein: CASSLPGGYSNQPQHF. J is TRBJ1-5 and V is TRBV7-8, with TRBD1 matching over 7 bases. After removal of 2 bases from V and 0 bases from J, the junction contained 4 bases not matched to a gene. Germline assignment: CDR1 SGHVS and CDR2 FQNEAQ. The CDR3 is 16 amino acids.

The sample holds many counts of this clonotype. This chain links TRBV3-1 with TRBJ1-3, with D uncertain. CDR1 and CDR2 (germline): LGHDT, YNNKEL (reference sequence). Trimming stripped 4 bases from V and 2 bases from J, with 12 bases between. The CDR3 extends over 15 amino acids. The CDR3 nucleotides are TGTGCCAGCAGCCCGTCGCTCATAGCTGGAAACACCATATATTTT. Protein: CASSPSLIAGNTIYF.

This clonotype was found many times. The chain carries TRBV6-2 or TRBV6-3 and TRBJ1-3; D is perhaps TRBD1 (5 bases). The germline V gene encodes CDR1 MNHEY and CDR2 SVGEGT. Deletions cut 6 bases from V and 1 base from J, with 13 bases between. The CDR3 covers 15 residues. CDR3 in DNA: TGTGCCAGCAGGGCCTCGGGGCGGTCTGGAAACACCATATATTTT. This sequence encodes CASRASGRSGNTIYF.

This clonotype has at least ten counts. The chain is built from TRBV5-1 and TRBJ1-1; D not certain. This CDR3 region has 14 residues. Looked up from germline, CDR1 is SGHRS and CDR2 is YFSETQ. The V end was cut by 0 bases, the J end by 3 bases, with 9 bases between. The CDR3 sequence is CASSLDSLDTEAFF. The CDR3 coding sequence is TGCGCCAGCAGCTTGGACAGCCTGGACACTGAAGCTTTCTTT.

This clonotype was counted between two and nine times. A read error is possible here, since a much larger clone lies one base away. CDR3 DNA sequence: TGTGCCAGCAGCTTGAGGGGGCGGTATGACTACACCTTC. Translated: CASSLRGRYDYTF. This sequence joins TRBV13 and TRBJ1-2; the match to TRBD1 covers 7 bases. In germline, CDR1 is PRHDT, CDR2 FYEKMQ (reference sequence). This CDR3 contains 13 residues.

Many counts were recorded for this clonotype. The chain has TRBV27 and TRBJ2-6; D remains ambiguous. CDR3 length equals 15 residues. The V gene's germline CDR1 is MNHEY and CDR2 SMNVEV (reference sequence). Trimming took 6 bases from V and 0 from J, leaving 9 bases between them. CDR3 sequence: CASRPIDSGANVLTF. The CDR3 nucleotides are TGTGCCAGCAGACCCATAGACTCTGGGGCCAACGTCCTGACTTTC. Variable domain in full (rest from reference TRBV27 and TRBJ2-6): EAQVTQNPRYLITVTGKKLTVTCSQNMNHEYMSWYRQDPGLGLRQIYYSMNVEVTDKGDVPEGYKVSRKEKRNFPLILESPSPNQTSLYFCASRPIDSGANVLTFGAGSRLTVL.

The rearrangement uses TRBV19 and TRBJ1-1; D uncertain. The germline CDR1 and CDR2 sequences are LNHDA and SQIVND (reference sequence). This CDR3 spans 14 amino acids. The germline V and J ends were trimmed by 4 bases and 4 bases, with 13 bases remaining between them. The CDR3 loop is CASSNVKGATEAFF. The CDR3 DNA sequence: TGTGCCAGTAGTAACGTTAAAGGAGCCACTGAAGCTTTCTTT.

In its sample, this clonotype was seen many times. The gene calls are TRBV12-3 or TRBV12-4 and TRBJ2-7, with D perhaps matching TRBD1 or TRBD2 (5 bases each). CDR3 length: 15 amino acids. Deletions cut 5 bases from V and 0 bases from J, with 14 bases between. Here the CDR3 reads CASSPGAFGSYEQYF. The CDR3 DNA reads as TGTGCCAGCAGTCCCGGGGCCTTTGGCTCCTACGAGCAGTACTTC.

Many counts were recorded for this clonotype. This chain links TRBV5-1 with TRBJ2-5, with D possibly being TRBD2 (6 bases). The CDR3 length is 14 residues. The germline V and J ends were trimmed by 1 base and 3 bases, with 10 bases remaining between them. Looked up from germline, CDR1 is SGHRS and CDR2 is YFSETQ. CDR3: CASSLTSTKETQYF. For the CDR3, the DNA is TGCGCCAGCAGCTTGACTAGCACTAAAGAGACCCAGTACTTC.

Only a few counts were recorded for this clonotype. The J gene is TRBJ2-1, the V gene TRBV7-2; unclear D gene. CDR3 length equals 13 residues. V was shortened by 2 bases and J by 5 bases, with 7 bases between the two germline ends. Germline values: CDR1 SGHTA, CDR2 FQGNSA. The chain's CDR3 is CASSLIWDNEQFF. In DNA, the CDR3 is TGTGCCAGCAGCTTAATCTGGGACAATGAGCAGTTCTTC.

The sample holds many counts of this clonotype. The V call is TRBV7-2, the J call TRBJ1-1; TRBD1 agrees at 11 bases. Germline V gene lookup returns CDR1 SGHTA and CDR2 FQGNSA. This CDR3 is built from 15 residues. The V and J ends lost 3 bases and 5 bases, in that order; junction bases with no gene match: 5. CDR3: CASSFRTGGGTEAFF. The CDR3 coding sequence is TGTGCCAGCAGCTTCCGGACAGGGGGCGGAACTGAAGCTTTCTTT.

A few counts support this clonotype. V is TRBV20-1 and J is TRBJ2-3, with 12 bases identical to TRBD2. This CDR3 is built from 16 residues. The V segment lost 4 bases and the J segment 0 bases; nucleotides outside the gene matches: 5. Per germline, CDR1 DFQATT and CDR2 SNEGSKA (reference sequence). The CDR3, as DNA: TGCAGTGCTATACAGACTAGCGGGGGCAGCACAGATACGCAGTATTTT. It specifies CSAIQTSGGSTDTQYF.

V gene TRBV30 combines with J gene TRBJ2-1; D uncertain. Germline values: CDR1 GTSNPN, CDR2 SVGIG (reference sequence). The V end lost 7 bases, the J end lost 1 base, and 11 bases lay between the germline ends. CDR3 length: 13 amino acids. CDR3 residues: CASTPFSYNEQFF. CDR3 bases: TGTGCCTCGACTCCTTTTTCCTACAATGAGCAGTTCTTC.

This clonotype was picked up many times. The rearrangement links TRBV18 to TRBJ2-1; 13 bases line up with TRBD2. Unmatched junction bases numbered 0, after V lost 3 bases and J lost 7 bases. Germline lookup yields CDR1 KGHSH and CDR2 LQKENI. This CDR3 has 14 amino acids. The CDR3 nucleotides read TGTGCCAGCTCACCGGGACTAGCGGGAAATGAGCAGTTCTTC. As protein: CASSPGLAGNEQFF.

The table lists this clonotype with many counts. The gene calls are TRBV10-3 and TRBJ1-6, with TRBD1 matching 7 bases. This CDR3 has 14 residues. Germline CDR1 reads ENHRY; CDR2 reads SYGVKD. Trimming removed 5 bases from V and 8 bases from J; junction bases left unmatched: 6. The CDR3 DNA is TGTGCCATCAGTAAAGAGGGGGCTGATTCACCCCTCCACTTT. It codes for CAISKEGADSPLHF.

The V call is TRBV20-1, the J call TRBJ2-1; 9 bases are shared with TRBD2. The CDR3 loop spans 16 amino acids. Trimming cost V 3 bases and J 3 bases; bases outside gene matches: 9. The V gene's germline CDR1 is DFQATT and CDR2 SNEGSKA (reference sequence). The CDR3 DNA reads TGCAGTGCTAGGTTAGCGGGGGACGCGAACTACAATGAGCAGTTCTTC. It specifies CSARLAGDANYNEQFF.

This clonotype was recorded many times. The chain couples TRBV7-2 to TRBJ2-3; D possibly matches TRBD1 or TRBD2 (5 bases each). The V end was cut by 8 bases, the J end by 2 bases, with 14 bases between. This CDR3 is built from 14 residues. Germline CDR1 and CDR2: SGHTA and FQGNSA. This CDR3 reads CASARGGYTDTQYF. The CDR3 DNA follows: TGTGCCAGCGCCCGGGGCGGCTACACAGATACGCAGTATTTT.

The V and J genes are TRBV19 and TRBJ1-6, with unresolved D. The V end was cut by 5 bases, the J end by 0 bases, with 14 bases between. CDR1 LNHDA and CDR2 SQIVND come from the germline V gene (reference sequence). The CDR3 loop spans 17 amino acids. CDR3 nucleotide sequence: TGTGCCAGTAGTTCGACGGTTGGGAGCTCCTATAATTCACCCCTCCACTTT. Residues: CASSSTVGSSYNSPLHF.

This clonotype was detected ten times or more. The rearrangement links TRBV20-1 to TRBJ2-1; 9 nucleotides match TRBD2. The CDR3 has 13 residues. Germline V CDR1 and CDR2: DFQATT, SNEGSKA (reference sequence). The J segment lost 9 bases and the V segment lost 5 bases, leaving 8 bases of the junction unmatched. Here the CDR3 DNA reads TGCAGTGCTCGGGCGGGAGGGGAAAGTGAGCAGTTCTTC. Translating it yields CSARAGGESEQFF.

J is TRBJ1-1 and V is TRBV4-1; 7 nucleotides line up with TRBD1. Germline values: CDR1 MGHRA, CDR2 YSYEKL. The V and J ends lost 0 bases and 8 bases, in that order; junction bases with no gene match: 6. This CDR3 contains 14 residues. CDR3 sequence (DNA): TGCGCCAGCAGCCAAGACCGGGGACAGAGCGAAGCTTTCTTT. Translated: CASSQDRGQSEAFF.

Ten or more counts support this clonotype. The V gene is TRBV5-6, the J gene TRBJ2-3; D is possibly TRBD1 or TRBD2 (6 bases each). The germline CDR1 and CDR2 sequences are SGHDT and YYEEEE. Trimming stripped 3 bases from V and 3 bases from J, with 14 bases between. This CDR3 region has 15 residues. CDR3 sequence (DNA): TGTGCCAGCAGCTCCCGAGGAGGGGGTACAGATACGCAGTATTTT. This encodes CASSSRGGGTDTQYF.